This T cell receptor beta chain was identified in a study of OX40 agonist ivuxolimab in advanced cancers. Study-level information: Every 2 weeks, patients got intravenous ivuxolimab at one of six dose levels (0.01-10 mg/kg). Three patients showed partial responses: one hepatocellular carcinoma and two cutaneous melanoma cases.

Regarding the study as a whole: It was also the case that some nonresponders had low normalized T-cell clonal expansion. Fewer expanded clones were found on average in CD4+ than in CD8+ T cells.

A word on this clone: Its matching antigen is unknown.

The CDR3 loop spans 12 amino acids. Germline V gives CDR1 GTSNPN, CDR2 SVGIG (reference sequence). Trimming shortened V by 1 base and J by 6 bases, and 9 bases separated the two germline ends. Measured with immunoSEQ multiplex PCR; TCRdb has only the in-frame clones, and not every one. The sample holds fewer than 75,000 clones, about 88% seen once. The specimen was CD4+ or CD8+ T cells sorted from blood, collected in a trial of the OX40 agonist ivuxolimab. The genes are TRBV30 and TRBJ1-1, with D perhaps matching TRBD1 (6 bases). The source is an adult with an advanced solid tumor such as melanoma, head and neck, liver or kidney cancer. CDR3 nucleotides: TGTGCCTGGAGTGGTAGGGGGGCTGAAGCTTTCTTT. Amino acids: CAWSGRGAEAFF.